Below are 25 T cell receptor beta chains sequenced from a single sample in a study of blood T cell repertoires in COVID-19. The protocol was immunoSEQ multiplex PCR, while the TCRdb copy is restricted to in-frame clones and leaves out a portion. This table holds 100,000 to 150,000 clones, 75% to 90% found once. What was sequenced was peripheral blood. Receptors were obtained from a woman between 65 and 79 years old with acute or convalescent COVID-19.

The CDR3 region is CASGLVSGGANEQFF. The DNA for the CDR3 is TGTGCTAGTGGTTTGGTGTCGGGGGGGGCTAATGAGCAGTTCTTC. This rearrangement joins TRBV12-5 to TRBJ2-1; 8 positions match TRBD2. CDR1 LGHNT and CDR2 FRNRAP come from the germline V gene. V trimming: 0 bases; J trimming: 7 bases; junction bases outside the gene matches: 5. The CDR3 extends over 15 amino acids.

The rearrangement uses TRBV7-2 and TRBJ1-2; 11 bases fit TRBD1. CDR3 size: 19 residues. Losses at the gene ends were 7 bases for V and 5 bases for J; bases not matched to a gene: 21. CDR1 SGHTA and CDR2 FQGNSA come from the germline V gene. CDR3 amino acids: CASTSGTGGYPDKIYGYTF. As DNA, the CDR3 is TGTGCCAGCACCTCCGGGACAGGGGGTTACCCAGACAAAATATATGGCTACACCTTC.

The V and J genes are TRBV5-1 and TRBJ1-4, with D possibly matching TRBD1 (5 bases). The CDR3 consists of 15 residues. V lost 4 bases to trimming and J lost 5 bases, with 15 bases between them. Germline CDR1 and CDR2: SGHRS and YFSETQ. CDR3 residues: CASSEPGRSNEKLFF. The DNA for the CDR3 is TGCGCCAGCAGCGAACCAGGGAGGTCCAATGAAAAACTGTTTTTT.

The chain joins TRBV4-1 to TRBJ1-4; D ambiguous. Trimming took 7 bases from V and 0 from J, leaving 6 bases between them. The CDR3 extends over 13 amino acids. The germline gives CDR1 MGHRA, CDR2 YSYEKL. CDR3 sequence reads: CASNRATNEKLFF. DNA for the CDR3: TGCGCCAGCAATCGGGCAACTAATGAAAAACTGTTTTTT.

The rearrangement uses TRBV30 and TRBJ1-1, with TRBD1 matching 7 bases. Germline trimming cut 2 bases from V and 7 bases from J; bases unmatched to any gene: 13. Germline assignment: CDR1 GTSNPN and CDR2 SVGIG (reference sequence). The CDR3 is made up of 15 amino acids. CDR3 bases: TGTGCCTGGAGTCCCAGGACAGGCGGTTACAGTGAAGCTTTCTTT. Translated: CAWSPRTGGYSEAFF.

The V gene is TRBV5-1, the J gene TRBJ1-2, with a possible D match to TRBD1 (5 bases). The CDR3 is made up of 14 amino acids. V was trimmed by 5 bases and J by 8 bases, leaving 19 bases between them. Looked up from germline, CDR1 is SGHRS and CDR2 is YFSETQ. CDR3 nucleotide sequence: TGCGCCAGCAGTCCCCTGGGAAGGGGTTGGGGCTACACCTTC. It translates to CASSPLGRGWGYTF.

This chain joins TRBV29-1 and TRBJ1-2; D might be TRBD1 (6 bases). Germline V lookup: CDR1 SQVTM, CDR2 ANQGSEA. The length of the CDR3 is 13 residues. Deletions cut 5 bases from V and 6 bases from J, with 16 bases between. CDR3 sequence reads: CSVLTGIEDGYTF. The DNA of the CDR3 is TGCAGCGTTCTGACAGGAATAGAAGATGGCTACACCTTC.

V usage is TRBV29-1 and J usage is TRBJ2-5; D gene ambiguous. The V gene lost 4 bases and the J gene lost 2 bases, with 5 bases spanning the gap. The CDR3 is 11 residues long. Germline V gives CDR1 SQVTM, CDR2 ANQGSEA. CDR3 amino acids: CSVARQETQYF. CDR3 in DNA: TGCAGCGTTGCCAGACAAGAGACCCAGTACTTC.

The chain joins TRBV24-1 to TRBJ1-4; the match to TRBD1 covers 8 bases. The CDR3 consists of 15 residues. J was trimmed by 1 base and V by 5 bases; bases with no gene match: 2. Germline lookup yields CDR1 KGHDR and CDR2 SFDVKD. Here the CDR3 reads CATSAQGGTNEKLFF. CDR3 sequence (DNA): TGTGCCACCAGTGCACAGGGGGGAACTAATGAAAAACTGTTTTTT.

The CDR3 sequence: CASSQGGPLGYSNQPQHF. CDR3 nucleotides: TGCGCCAGCAGCCAAGGGGGCCCCCTGGGGTATAGCAATCAGCCCCAGCATTTT. The rearrangement uses TRBV4-1 and TRBJ1-5; TRBD1 might be the D (5 bases). CDR3 length equals 18 residues. Looked up from germline, CDR1 is MGHRA and CDR2 is YSYEKL. Trimming cost V 1 base and J 0 bases, with 16 bases left between them.

The CDR3 reads CASSGGHTPYEQYF. CDR3 DNA: TGTGCCAGCAGCGGGGGACATACTCCCTACGAGCAGTACTTC. V and J are TRBV5-6 and TRBJ2-7; TRBD1 is a possible D gene (6 bases). CDR3 length: 14 amino acids. Trimming took off 4 bases at V and 2 bases at J, with 13 bases between the two ends. Germline V gives CDR1 SGHDT, CDR2 YYEEEE.

The V call is TRBV10-1, the J call TRBJ2-3, with TRBD2 matching over 8 bases. Per germline, CDR1 WNHNN and CDR2 SYGVQD (reference sequence). J gave up 0 bases and V 3 bases, and 2 bases lay outside the gene matches. This CDR3 is 15 amino acids long. The CDR3 loop reads CASSDPGGSTDTQYF. In DNA form, the CDR3 reads TGCGCCAGCAGTGACCCGGGGGGGAGCACAGATACGCAGTATTTT.

This chain uses TRBV6-5 with TRBJ2-5; 7 nucleotides match TRBD1. This CDR3 spans 16 amino acids. From germline, CDR1 is MNHEY and CDR2 SVGAGI. The V gene end was trimmed by 0 bases and the J gene end by 5 bases; junction bases not matched to a gene: 9. For the CDR3, the DNA is TGTGCCAGCAGTTACTCGTCGGCAGGGGGATTCGAGACCCAGTACTTC. This encodes CASSYSSAGGFETQYF.

Judged by abundance, this clone is medium-sized. DNA of the CDR3: TGCGCCAGCAGTCCGGGGACTAGCGGGGGGGCCAACGAGCAGTACTTC. Translated, it gives CASSPGTSGGANEQYF. The gene calls are TRBV4-1 and TRBJ2-7; 16 bases agree with TRBD2. There are 16 residues in the CDR3. Germline lookup yields CDR1 MGHRA and CDR2 YSYEKL. V dropped 6 bases and J dropped 5; count of bases not matched to a gene: 7.

The gene calls are TRBV10-3 and TRBJ2-7; 7 bases map to TRBD1. The germline CDR1 and CDR2 sequences are ENHRY and SYGVKD. V was pared by 4 bases and J by 3 bases, with 9 bases of the junction left unmatched. CDR3 length: 15 amino acids. Here the CDR3 reads CAISVTRDSDYEQYF. The CDR3 DNA sequence: TGTGCCATCAGTGTTACCCGGGACAGCGACTACGAGCAGTACTTC.

The chain combines TRBV18 with TRBJ1-1; the D gene is possibly TRBD1 (5 bases). Germline CDR1 is KGHSH and CDR2 is LQKENI. V was shortened by 2 bases and J by 5 bases, with 9 bases between the two germline ends. CDR3 size: 13 residues. CDR3 region: CASSPGEGTEAFF. DNA for the CDR3: TGTGCCAGCTCACCAGGGGAGGGGACTGAAGCTTTCTTT.

The V call is TRBV28, the J call TRBJ1-3, with D unclear. The CDR3 is made up of 12 amino acids. V dropped 6 bases and J dropped 8 bases, with 11 bases sitting between them. CDR1 and CDR2 (germline): MDHEN, SYDVKM. Written as DNA, the CDR3 is TGTGCCAGCAGGGGCAATGGGTACACCATATATTTT. As protein: CASRGNGYTIYF.

The chain couples TRBV27 to TRBJ1-2; the match to TRBD1 covers 7 bases. Germline V gene sequence: CDR1 MNHEY, CDR2 SMNVEV (reference sequence). The length of the CDR3 is 15 residues. The V segment lost 2 bases and the J segment 4 bases; nucleotides outside the gene matches: 7. CDR3 protein: CASSLPYRDSYGYTF. The CDR3 nucleotides are TGTGCCAGCAGTTTACCCTACCGGGACAGCTATGGCTACACCTTC.

This chain uses TRBV19 with TRBJ2-7; D might be TRBD2 (7 bases). The CDR3 is made up of 14 amino acids. Germline CDR1 and CDR2: LNHDA and SQIVND (reference sequence). The V gene lost 7 bases and the J gene lost 0 bases, with 13 bases spanning the gap. CDR3 nucleotide sequence: TGTGCCAGTAACATGGGAGGGGGCTCCTACGAGCAGTACTTC. It codes for CASNMGGGSYEQYF.

The chain couples TRBV7-3 to TRBJ1-1; D is possibly TRBD1 (6 bases). V gave up 0 bases and J gave up 1 base, with 9 bases separating them. Germline-derived CDR1 and CDR2 are SGHTA and FQGTGA. This CDR3 region has 15 residues. The CDR3 spells CASSLTGGTNTEAFF. The CDR3 DNA reads TGTGCCAGCAGCTTAACAGGGGGAACGAACACTGAAGCTTTCTTT.

This chain uses TRBV2 with TRBJ2-7; 9 bases are shared with TRBD2. CDR3 size: 14 residues. V gave up 4 bases and J gave up 7 bases; unmatched junction bases: 8. CDR1 is SNHLY and CDR2 is FYNNEI in the germline V gene. This chain's CDR3 is CASSAGSGGWEQYF. CDR3 DNA sequence: TGTGCCAGCAGTGCTGGTAGCGGGGGATGGGAGCAGTACTTC.

The table lists this clone with a count of one. The chain has TRBV12-3 or TRBV12-4 and TRBJ1-1; 8 bases are shared with TRBD1. This CDR3 contains 12 residues. Trimming removed 4 bases from V and 8 bases from J; junction bases left unmatched: 3. The DNA for the CDR3 is TGTGCCAGCAGTTCGGACAGGGAGGAAGCTTTCTTT. This sequence encodes CASSSDREEAFF.

V and J are TRBV6-5 and TRBJ1-1; D possibly corresponds to TRBD1 (6 bases). This CDR3 comprises 13 residues. Germline V gene lookup returns CDR1 MNHEY and CDR2 SVGAGI. V lost 2 bases and J 8 bases, leaving 12 bases between the germline ends. The CDR3 DNA follows: TGTGCCAGCAGTTACGACGGGGGGGCGGAAGCTTTCTTT. It codes for CASSYDGGAEAFF.

The chain carries TRBV12-5 and TRBJ2-3, with 8 bases identical to TRBD1. The CDR3 is 17 amino acids. V shed 2 bases, J shed 2 bases, and the junction held 9 bases outside the gene matches. The germline CDR1 and CDR2 sequences are LGHNT and FRNRAP. CDR3 region: CASGLSARGLLTDTQYF. Written as DNA, the CDR3 is TGTGCTAGTGGTTTGTCCGCCAGGGGGCTTCTCACAGATACGCAGTATTTT.

The table lists this clone with a count of one. This chain uses TRBV9 with TRBJ2-1; the D gene is possibly TRBD1 (6 bases). V lost 0 bases to trimming and J lost 1 base, with 14 bases between them. The CDR3 runs to 17 residues. Germline V gives CDR1 SGDLS, CDR2 YYNGEE. The CDR3 DNA reads TGTGCCAGCAGCGTAGCTACGGACAGTCTTTCCTACAATGAGCAGTTCTTC. Translating it yields CASSVATDSLSYNEQFF.